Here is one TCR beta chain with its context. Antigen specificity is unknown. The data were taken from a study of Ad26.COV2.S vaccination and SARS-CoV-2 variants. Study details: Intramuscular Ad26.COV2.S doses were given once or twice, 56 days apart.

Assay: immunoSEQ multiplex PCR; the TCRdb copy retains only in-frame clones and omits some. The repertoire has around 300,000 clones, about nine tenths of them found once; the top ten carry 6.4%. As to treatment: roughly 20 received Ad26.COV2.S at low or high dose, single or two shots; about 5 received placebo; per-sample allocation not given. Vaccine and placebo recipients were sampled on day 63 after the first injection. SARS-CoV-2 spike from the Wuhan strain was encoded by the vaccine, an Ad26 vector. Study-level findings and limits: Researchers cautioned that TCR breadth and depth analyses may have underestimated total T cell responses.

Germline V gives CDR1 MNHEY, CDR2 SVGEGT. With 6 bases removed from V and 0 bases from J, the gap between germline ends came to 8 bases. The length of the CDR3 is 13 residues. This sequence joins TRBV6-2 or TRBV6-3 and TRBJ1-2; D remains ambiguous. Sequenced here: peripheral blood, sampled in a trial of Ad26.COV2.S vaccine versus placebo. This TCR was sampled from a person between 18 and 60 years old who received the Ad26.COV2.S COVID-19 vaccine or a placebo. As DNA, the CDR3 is TGTGCCAGCAGCCCACACACTAACTATGGCTACACCTTC. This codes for CASSPHTNYGYTF.